The 2 T cell receptor beta chains reported below all come from one sample, sequenced in a study of blood T cell repertoires in COVID-19. Repertoires were generated with immunoSEQ multiplex PCR, while TCRdb's copy carries only in-frame clones and drops some. The data contain more than 250,000 clones, around 83% of them singletons. The specimen was peripheral blood. These receptors were obtained from a woman aged 45-65 years with acute or convalescent COVID-19.

This chain joins TRBV19 and TRBJ1-6; D perhaps matches TRBD1 (6 bases). This CDR3 spans 14 amino acids. V shed 5 bases and J shed 10 bases, with 15 bases lying between them. From germline, CDR1 is LNHDA and CDR2 SQIVND (reference sequence). CDR3 nucleotide sequence: TGTGCCAGTAGTTCAAGACAGGTTGCCTCACCCCTCCACTTT. As protein: CASSSRQVASPLHF. Full variable domain (outside the CDR3, taken from reference TRBV19 and TRBJ1-6): DGGITQSPKYLFRKEGQNVTLSCEQNLNHDAMYWYRQDPGQGLRLIYYSQIVNDFQKGDIAEGYSVSREKKESFPLTVTSAQKNPTAFYLCASSSRQVASPLHFGNGTRLTVT.

The chain combines TRBV6-1 with TRBJ2-3, with 8 bases identical to TRBD1. The trim removed 4 bases at V and 5 bases at J, leaving 14 bases unmatched. Germline V gene data show CDR1 as MNHNS and CDR2 as SASEGT. CDR3 length: 17 amino acids. The CDR3 nucleotides read TGTGCCAGCAGTGCCGTCCCCGGGACAGGCGCACGAGATACGCAGTATTTT. Amino acids: CASSAVPGTGARDTQYF.